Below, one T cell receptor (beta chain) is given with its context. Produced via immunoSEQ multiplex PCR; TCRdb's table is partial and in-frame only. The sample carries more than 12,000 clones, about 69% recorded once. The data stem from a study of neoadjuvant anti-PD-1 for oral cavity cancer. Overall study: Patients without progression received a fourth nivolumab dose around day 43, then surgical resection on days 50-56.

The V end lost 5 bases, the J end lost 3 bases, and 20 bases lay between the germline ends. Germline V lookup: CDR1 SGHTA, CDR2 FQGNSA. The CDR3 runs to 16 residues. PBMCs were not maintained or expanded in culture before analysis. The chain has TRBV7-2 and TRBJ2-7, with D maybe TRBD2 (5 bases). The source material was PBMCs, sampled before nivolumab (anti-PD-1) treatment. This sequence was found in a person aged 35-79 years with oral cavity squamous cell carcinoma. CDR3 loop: CASSLGGGRAYYEQYF. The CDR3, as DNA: TGTGCCAGCAGCCTCGGCGGAGGTCGGGCTTACTACGAGCAGTACTTC.